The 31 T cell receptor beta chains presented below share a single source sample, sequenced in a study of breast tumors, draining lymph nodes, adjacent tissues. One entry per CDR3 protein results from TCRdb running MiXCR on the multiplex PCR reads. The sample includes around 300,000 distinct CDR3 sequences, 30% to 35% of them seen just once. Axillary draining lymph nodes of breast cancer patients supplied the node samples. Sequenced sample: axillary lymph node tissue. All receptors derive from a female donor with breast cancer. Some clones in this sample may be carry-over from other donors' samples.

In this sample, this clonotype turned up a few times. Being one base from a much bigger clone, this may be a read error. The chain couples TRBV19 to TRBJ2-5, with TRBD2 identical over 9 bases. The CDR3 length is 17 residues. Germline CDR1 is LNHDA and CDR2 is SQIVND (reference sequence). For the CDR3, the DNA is TGTGCCAGTAGTATAGATCCAGCGGGAGGTTCCCAAGAGACCCAGTGCTTC. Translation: CASSIDPAGGSQETQCF.

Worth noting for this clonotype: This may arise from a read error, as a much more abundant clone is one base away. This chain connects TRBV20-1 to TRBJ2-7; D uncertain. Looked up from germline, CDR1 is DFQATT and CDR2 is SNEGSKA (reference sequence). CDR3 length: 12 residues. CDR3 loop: CSASGEIYEPYF. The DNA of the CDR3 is TGCAGTGCTAGCGGCGAGATCTACGAGCCGTACTTC.

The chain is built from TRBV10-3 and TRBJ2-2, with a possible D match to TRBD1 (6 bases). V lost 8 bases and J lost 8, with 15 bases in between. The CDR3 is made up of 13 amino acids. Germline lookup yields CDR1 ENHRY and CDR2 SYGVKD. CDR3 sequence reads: CAIGGEGIGELFF. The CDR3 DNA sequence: TGTGCCATCGGGGGCGAGGGGATTGGGGAGCTGTTTTTT.

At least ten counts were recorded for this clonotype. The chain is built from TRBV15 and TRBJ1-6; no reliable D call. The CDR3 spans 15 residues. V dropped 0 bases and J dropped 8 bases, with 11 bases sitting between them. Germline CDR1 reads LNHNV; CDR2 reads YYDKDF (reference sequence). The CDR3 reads CATSREKGSDSPLHF. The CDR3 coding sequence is TGTGCCACCAGCAGAGAAAAAGGGTCAGATTCACCCCTCCACTTT.

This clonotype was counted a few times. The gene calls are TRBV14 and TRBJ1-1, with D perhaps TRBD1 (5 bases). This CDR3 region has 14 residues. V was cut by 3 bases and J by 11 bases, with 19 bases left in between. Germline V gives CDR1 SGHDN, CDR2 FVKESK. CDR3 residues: CASSQTASRAVAFF. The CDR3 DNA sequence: TGTGCCAGCAGCCAGACAGCAAGCCGAGCGGTGGCTTTCTTT. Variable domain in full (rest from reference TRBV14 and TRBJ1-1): EAGVTQFPSHSVIEKGQTVTLRCDPISGHDNLYWYRRVMGKEIKFLLHFVKESKQDESGMPNNRFLAERTGGTYSTLKVQPAELEDSGVYFCASSQTASRAVAFFGQGTRLTVV.

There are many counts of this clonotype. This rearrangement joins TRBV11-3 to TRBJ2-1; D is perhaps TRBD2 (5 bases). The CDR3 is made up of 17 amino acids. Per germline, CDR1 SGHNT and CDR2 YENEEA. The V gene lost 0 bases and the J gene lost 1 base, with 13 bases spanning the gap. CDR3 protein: CASSLELGGSSYNEQFF. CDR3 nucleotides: TGTGCCAGCAGCTTAGAACTAGGAGGCTCTTCCTACAATGAGCAGTTCTTC.

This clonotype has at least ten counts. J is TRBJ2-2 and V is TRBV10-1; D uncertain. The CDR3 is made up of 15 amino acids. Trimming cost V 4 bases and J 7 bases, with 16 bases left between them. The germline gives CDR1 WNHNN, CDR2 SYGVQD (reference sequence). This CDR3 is CASSVKGNGIGELFF. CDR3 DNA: TGCGCCAGCAGTGTGAAGGGTAATGGGATCGGGGAGCTGTTTTTT.

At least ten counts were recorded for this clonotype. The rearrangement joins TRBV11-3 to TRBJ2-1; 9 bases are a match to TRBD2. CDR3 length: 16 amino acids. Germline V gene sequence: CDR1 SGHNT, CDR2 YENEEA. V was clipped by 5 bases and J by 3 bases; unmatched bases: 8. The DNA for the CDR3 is TGTGCCAGCAGCGACCTTAGCGGGAGCTTCTACAATGAGCAGTTCTTC. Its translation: CASSDLSGSFYNEQFF.

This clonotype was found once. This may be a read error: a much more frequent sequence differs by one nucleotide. The CDR3 nucleotides are TGTGCCAGCAGCTTAGGGACAGTCCACACTGAAGCTTTCTTT. Translation: CASSLGTVHTEAFF. The chain couples TRBV7-2 to TRBJ1-1; D possibly corresponds to TRBD1 (6 bases). Per the germline V gene, CDR1 is SGHTA and CDR2 is FQGNSA. V shed 1 base and J shed 3 bases, with 9 bases lying between them. This CDR3 spans 14 amino acids.

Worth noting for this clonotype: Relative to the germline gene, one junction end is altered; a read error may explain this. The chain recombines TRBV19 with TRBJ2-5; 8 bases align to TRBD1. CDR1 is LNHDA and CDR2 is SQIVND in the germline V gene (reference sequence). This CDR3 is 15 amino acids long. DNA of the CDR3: TGTGCCAGTAGTATGGTGACAGGGGTCCAAGAGACCCAGCACTTC. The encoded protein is CASSMVTGVQETQHF.

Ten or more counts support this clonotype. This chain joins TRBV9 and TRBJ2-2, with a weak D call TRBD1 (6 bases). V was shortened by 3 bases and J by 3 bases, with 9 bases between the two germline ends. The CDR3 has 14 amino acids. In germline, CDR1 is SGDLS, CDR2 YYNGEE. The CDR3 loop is CASSATGHTGELFF. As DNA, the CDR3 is TGTGCCAGCAGCGCTACAGGGCACACCGGGGAGCTGTTTTTT.

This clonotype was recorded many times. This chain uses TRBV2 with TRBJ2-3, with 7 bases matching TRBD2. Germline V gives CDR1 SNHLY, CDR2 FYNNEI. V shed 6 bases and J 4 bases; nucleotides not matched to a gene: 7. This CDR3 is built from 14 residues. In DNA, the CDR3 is TGTGCCAGCAGCGCCCAGGGACTATCAGATACGCAGTATTTT. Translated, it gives CASSAQGLSDTQYF.

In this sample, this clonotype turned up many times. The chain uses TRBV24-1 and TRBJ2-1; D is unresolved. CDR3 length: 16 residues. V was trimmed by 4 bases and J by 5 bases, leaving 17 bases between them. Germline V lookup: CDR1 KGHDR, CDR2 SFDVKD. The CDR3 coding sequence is TGTGCCACCAGTGACCCCGGGCAGGCCACGGACAATGAGCAGTTCTTC. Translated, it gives CATSDPGQATDNEQFF.

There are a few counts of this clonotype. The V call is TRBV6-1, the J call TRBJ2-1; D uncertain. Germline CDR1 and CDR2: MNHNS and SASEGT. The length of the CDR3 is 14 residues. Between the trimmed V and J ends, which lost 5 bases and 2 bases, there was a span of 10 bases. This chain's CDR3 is CASSQLKAYNEQFF. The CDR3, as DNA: TGTGCCAGCAGTCAATTGAAGGCCTACAATGAGCAGTTCTTC.

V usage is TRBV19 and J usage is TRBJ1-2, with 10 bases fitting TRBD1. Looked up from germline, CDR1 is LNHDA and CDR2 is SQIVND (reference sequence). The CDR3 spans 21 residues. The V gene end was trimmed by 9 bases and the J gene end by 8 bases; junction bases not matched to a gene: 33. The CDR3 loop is CASSPPTGAPDRGLGSSGYTF. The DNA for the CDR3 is TGTGCCAGCTCACCCCCGACCGGGGCGCCTGACAGGGGGCTTGGTTCGAGCGGCTACACCTTC.

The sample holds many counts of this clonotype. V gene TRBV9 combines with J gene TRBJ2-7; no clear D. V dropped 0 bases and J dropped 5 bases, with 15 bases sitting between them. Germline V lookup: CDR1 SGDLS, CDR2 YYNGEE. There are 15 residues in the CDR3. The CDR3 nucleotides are TGTGCCAGCAGCGTAGGAGTCTGGGGTAGTGACGAGCAGTACTTC. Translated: CASSVGVWGSDEQYF.

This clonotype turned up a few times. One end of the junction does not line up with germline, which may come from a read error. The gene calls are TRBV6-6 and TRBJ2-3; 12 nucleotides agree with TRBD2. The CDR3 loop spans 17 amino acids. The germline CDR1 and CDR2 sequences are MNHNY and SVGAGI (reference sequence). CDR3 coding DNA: TGTGCCAGCAGTCACTCGACTAGCGGGGGCCTTAGGGATACGCAGTATTTT. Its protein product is CASSHSTSGGLRDTQYF.

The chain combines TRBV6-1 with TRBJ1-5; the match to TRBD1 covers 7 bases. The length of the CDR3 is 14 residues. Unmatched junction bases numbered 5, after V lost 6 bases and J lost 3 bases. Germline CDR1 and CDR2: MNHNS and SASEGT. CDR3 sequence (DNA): TGTGCCAGCAGAAGACAGGGAGTCAATCAGCCCCAGCATTTT. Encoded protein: CASRRQGVNQPQHF.

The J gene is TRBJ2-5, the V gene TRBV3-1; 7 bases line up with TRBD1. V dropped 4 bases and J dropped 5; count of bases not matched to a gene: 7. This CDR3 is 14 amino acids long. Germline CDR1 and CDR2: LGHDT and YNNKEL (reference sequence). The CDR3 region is CASSLQGGIETQYF. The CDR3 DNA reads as TGTGCCAGCAGCCTCCAAGGGGGCATCGAGACCCAGTACTTC.

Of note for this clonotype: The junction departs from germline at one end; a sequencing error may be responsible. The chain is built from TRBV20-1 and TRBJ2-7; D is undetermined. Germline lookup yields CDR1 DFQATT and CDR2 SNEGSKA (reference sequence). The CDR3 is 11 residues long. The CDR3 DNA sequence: TGCAGTGCTAGAGGGTCCTACGAGCAGTCCTTC. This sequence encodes CSARGSYEQSF.

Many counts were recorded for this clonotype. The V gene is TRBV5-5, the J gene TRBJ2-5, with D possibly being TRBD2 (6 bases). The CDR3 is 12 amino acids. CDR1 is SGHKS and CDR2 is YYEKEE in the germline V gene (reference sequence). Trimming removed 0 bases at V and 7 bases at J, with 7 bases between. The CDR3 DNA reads TGTGCCAGCAGCTTGGGGGGAGGGACCCAGTACTTC. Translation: CASSLGGGTQYF.

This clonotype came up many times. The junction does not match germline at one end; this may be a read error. CDR3 in DNA: TGCGCCAGCAGTTTGGACAGCCCCCTAAATTCACCCCTCCACTTT. Amino acid sequence: CASSLDSPLNSPLHF. The chain uses TRBV5-1 and TRBJ1-6; a weak D match, TRBD1 (6 bases). Germline CDR1 is SGHRS and CDR2 is YFSETQ. The CDR3 length is 15 residues.

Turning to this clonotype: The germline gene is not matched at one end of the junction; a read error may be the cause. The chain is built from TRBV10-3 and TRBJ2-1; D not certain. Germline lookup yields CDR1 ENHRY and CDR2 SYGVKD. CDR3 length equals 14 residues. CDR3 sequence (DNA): TGTGCCAAGCGTTCCGAGAGCCCCTACGATGAGCAGTTCTTC. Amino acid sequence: CAKRSESPYDEQFF.

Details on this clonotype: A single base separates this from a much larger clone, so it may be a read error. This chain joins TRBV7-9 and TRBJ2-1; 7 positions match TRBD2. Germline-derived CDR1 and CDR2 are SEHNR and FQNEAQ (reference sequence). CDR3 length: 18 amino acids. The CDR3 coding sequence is TGTGCCAGCACCCCTGGGTCTAGCGGAACCCGCTCCTACCATGAGCAGTTCTTC. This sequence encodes CASTPGSSGTRSYHEQFF. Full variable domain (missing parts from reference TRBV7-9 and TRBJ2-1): DTGVSQNPRHKITKRGQNVTFRCDPISEHNRLYWYRQTLGQGPEFLTYFQNEAQLEKSRLLSDRFSAERPKGSFSTLEIQRTEQGDSAMYLCASTPGSSGTRSYHEQFFGPGTRLTVL.

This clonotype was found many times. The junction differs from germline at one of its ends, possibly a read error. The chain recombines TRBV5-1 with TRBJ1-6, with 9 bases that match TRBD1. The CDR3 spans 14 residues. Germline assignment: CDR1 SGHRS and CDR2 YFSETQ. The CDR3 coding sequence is TGCGCCAGCAGCGTAGACAGGGGGGATTCCCCCCTCCACTTT. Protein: CASSVDRGDSPLHF. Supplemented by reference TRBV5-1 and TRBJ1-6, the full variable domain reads KAGVTQTPRYLIKTRGQQVTLSCSPISGHRSVSWYQQTPGQGLQFLFEYFSETQRNKGNFPGRFSGRQFSNSRSEMNVSTLELGDSALYLCASSVDRGDSPLHFGNGTRLTVT.

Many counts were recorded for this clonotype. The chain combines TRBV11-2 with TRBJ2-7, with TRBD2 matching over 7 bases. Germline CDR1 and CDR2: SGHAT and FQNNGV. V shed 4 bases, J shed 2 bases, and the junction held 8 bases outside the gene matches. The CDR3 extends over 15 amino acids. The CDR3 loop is CASSYTAGPAYEQYF. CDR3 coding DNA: TGTGCCAGCAGCTACACAGCGGGGCCGGCCTACGAGCAGTACTTC. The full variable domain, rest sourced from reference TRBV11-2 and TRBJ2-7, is EAGVAQSPRYKIIEKRQSVAFWCNPISGHATLYWYQQILGQGPKLLIQFQNNGVVDDSQLPKDRFSAERLKGVDSTLKIQPAKLEDSAVYLCASSYTAGPAYEQYFGPGTRLTVT.

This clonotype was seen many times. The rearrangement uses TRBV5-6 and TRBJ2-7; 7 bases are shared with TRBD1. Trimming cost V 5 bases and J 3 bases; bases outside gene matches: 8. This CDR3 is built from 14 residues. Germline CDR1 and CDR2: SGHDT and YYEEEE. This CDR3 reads CASSLTGTDYEQYF. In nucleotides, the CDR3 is TGTGCCAGCAGTTTGACCGGGACAGACTACGAGCAGTACTTC.

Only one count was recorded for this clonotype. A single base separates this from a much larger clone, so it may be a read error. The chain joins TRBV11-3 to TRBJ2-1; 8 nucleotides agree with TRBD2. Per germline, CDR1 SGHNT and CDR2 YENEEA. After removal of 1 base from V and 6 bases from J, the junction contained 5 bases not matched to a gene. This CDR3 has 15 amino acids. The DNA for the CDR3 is TGTGCCAGCAGCTTAGCGGGAGGGCAGGCCAATGAGCAGTTCTTC. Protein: CASSLAGGQANEQFF.

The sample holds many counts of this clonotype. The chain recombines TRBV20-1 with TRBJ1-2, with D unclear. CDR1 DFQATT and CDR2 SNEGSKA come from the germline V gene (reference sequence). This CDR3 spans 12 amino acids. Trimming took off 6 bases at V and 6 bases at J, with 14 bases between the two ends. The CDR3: CSARLEQDGYTF. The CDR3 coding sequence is TGCAGTGCCCGGTTAGAACAAGATGGCTACACCTTC.

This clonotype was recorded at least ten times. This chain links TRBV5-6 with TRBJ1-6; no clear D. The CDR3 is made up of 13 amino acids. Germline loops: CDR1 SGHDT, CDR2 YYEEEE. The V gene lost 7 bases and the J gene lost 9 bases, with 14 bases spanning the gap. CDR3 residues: CASASGRGSPLHF. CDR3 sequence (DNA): TGTGCCAGCGCGTCGGGTCGGGGTTCACCCCTCCACTTT.

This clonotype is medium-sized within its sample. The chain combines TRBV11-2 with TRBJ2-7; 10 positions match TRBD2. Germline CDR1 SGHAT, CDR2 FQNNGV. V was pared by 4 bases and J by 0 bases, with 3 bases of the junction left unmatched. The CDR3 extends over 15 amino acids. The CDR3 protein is CASSSSGGNSYEQYF. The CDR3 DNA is TGTGCCAGCAGCTCTAGCGGGGGAAACTCCTACGAGCAGTACTTC. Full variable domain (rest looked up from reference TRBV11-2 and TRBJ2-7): EAGVAQSPRYKIIEKRQSVAFWCNPISGHATLYWYQQILGQGPKLLIQFQNNGVVDDSQLPKDRFSAERLKGVDSTLKIQPAKLEDSAVYLCASSSSGGNSYEQYFGPGTRLTVT.